Below are 32 T cell receptor beta chains sequenced from a single sample in a study of cytomegalovirus exposure and HLA in healthy donors. This PCR relied on a set of 60 Vbeta primers and 13 Jbeta primers. Assay used: immunoSEQ multiplex PCR; TCRdb lists only in-frame clones, some missing. The sample shows fewer than 200,000 clones, roughly four fifths of them seen only once. Sequenced: PBMCs. These receptors came from a man aged 55 to 70 in good health and CMV-seronegative.

V is TRBV9 and J is TRBJ2-3; 9 bases agree with TRBD2. The CDR3 contains 16 residues. Germline values: CDR1 SGDLS, CDR2 YYNGEE. J lost 2 bases, V lost 3 bases, and 7 bases had no gene match. This CDR3 reads CASSGIAGALTDTQYF. The CDR3 DNA reads as TGTGCCAGCAGCGGAATAGCGGGGGCTCTCACAGATACGCAGTATTTT.

The chain has TRBV9 and TRBJ1-2; 8 nucleotides align to TRBD1. Germline V gene sequence: CDR1 SGDLS, CDR2 YYNGEE. V lost 3 bases to trimming and J lost 8 bases; unmatched junction nucleotides: 9. This CDR3 comprises 14 residues. CDR3 DNA sequence: TGTGCCAGCAGCGGTCGGACAGGGAGAAGCGGCTACACCTTC. It encodes CASSGRTGRSGYTF. Combining the CDR3 with reference TRBV9 and TRBJ1-2 gives the whole variable domain DSGVTQTPKHLITATGQRVTLRCSPRSGDLSVYWYQQSLDQGLQFLIQYYNGEERAKGNILERFSAQQFPDLHSELNLSSLELGDSALYFCASSGRTGRSGYTFGSGTRLTVV.

The genes are TRBV19 and TRBJ1-5; the match to TRBD1 covers 8 bases. With V trimmed by 5 bases and J by 7 bases, 4 bases remained unmatched. The length of the CDR3 is 13 residues. Germline V gene lookup returns CDR1 LNHDA and CDR2 SQIVND (reference sequence). The CDR3 region has the DNA TGTGCCAGTAGTCAGGGGGCGCGACAGCCCCAGCATTTT. This codes for CASSQGARQPQHF.

The V call is TRBV6-5, the J call TRBJ2-7, with a tentative D call TRBD1 (6 bases). Trimming removed 6 bases from V and 1 base from J, with 16 bases in between. The CDR3 has 15 residues. CDR1 and CDR2 from the germline V gene are MNHEY and SVGAGI. The DNA of the CDR3 is TGTGCCAGCAGGCGGACAGCTACTGGATCCTACGAGCAGTACTTC. Its translation: CASRRTATGSYEQYF.

This clone was counted a few times. This chain joins TRBV28 and TRBJ2-2, with 7 bases that match TRBD2. Losses at the gene ends were 8 bases for V and 1 base for J; bases not matched to a gene: 10. This CDR3 is built from 16 residues. Per the germline V gene, CDR1 is MDHEN and CDR2 is SYDVKM. The CDR3 protein is CASYKLGGRNTGELFF. The CDR3 bases are TGTGCCAGCTACAAATTGGGCGGGAGGAACACCGGGGAGCTGTTTTTT.

The chain carries TRBV11-1 and TRBJ1-2, with 11 positions matching TRBD1. Germline CDR1 and CDR2: SGHAT and FQDESV (reference sequence). The CDR3 extends over 13 amino acids. Trimming took 5 bases from V and 7 from J; bases not matched to a gene: 3. The CDR3 DNA is TGTGCCAGCAGCCGGACAGGGGGCGCTGGCTACACCTTC. Translation: CASSRTGGAGYTF.

This clone was recorded once. V and J are TRBV7-8 and TRBJ2-2, with a possible D match to TRBD2 (6 bases). The V and J ends lost 5 bases and 6 bases respectively, with 31 bases between them. The CDR3 is 20 residues long. Per the germline V gene, CDR1 is SGHVS and CDR2 is FQNEAQ. CDR3 protein: CASSPRAPFASDIGSGELFF. The CDR3 DNA reads TGTGCCAGCAGCCCACGAGCCCCCTTTGCTAGCGACATAGGGTCCGGGGAGCTGTTTTTT.

This clone showed up just a few times. The V gene is TRBV7-9, the J gene TRBJ1-5, with D tentatively TRBD1 (5 bases). CDR1 is SEHNR and CDR2 is FQNEAQ in the germline V gene (reference sequence). This CDR3 spans 15 amino acids. The V gene lost 2 bases and the J gene lost 1 base, with 9 bases spanning the gap. This CDR3 is CASSLWGESNQPQHF. CDR3 nucleotide sequence: TGTGCCAGCAGCTTATGGGGGGAGAGCAATCAGCCCCAGCATTTT.

J is TRBJ2-3 and V is TRBV7-8; 11 bases fit TRBD2. Trimming removed 7 bases from V and 4 bases from J; junction bases left unmatched: 16. The CDR3 runs 18 residues. In germline, CDR1 is SGHVS, CDR2 FQNEAQ. CDR3 nucleotides: TGTGCCAGCAAGTATAGCGGGGGGGCCCCTCCCTCCGCAGATACGCAGTATTTT. It specifies CASKYSGGAPPSADTQYF.

The V and J genes are TRBV6-1 and TRBJ1-4, with TRBD1 matching 7 bases. The junction had 11 bases not matched to a gene; V was cut back by 5 bases and J by 8 bases. The CDR3 consists of 15 residues. Germline V CDR1 and CDR2: MNHNS, SASEGT. The CDR3 reads CASSPSTGVGEKLFF. DNA of the CDR3: TGTGCCAGCAGTCCGTCAACAGGGGTTGGCGAAAAACTGTTTTTT.

The chain is built from TRBV7-2 and TRBJ2-7; 12 positions match TRBD2. The CDR3 consists of 16 residues. From germline, CDR1 is SGHTA and CDR2 FQGNSA. The J segment lost 2 bases and the V segment lost 5 bases, leaving 7 bases of the junction unmatched. The CDR3 loop reads CASSPRTSGIPYEQYF. The DNA of the CDR3 is TGTGCCAGCAGCCCAAGGACTAGCGGGATCCCCTACGAGCAGTACTTC.

The genes are TRBV7-2 and TRBJ2-5; D possibly corresponds to TRBD2 (6 bases). This CDR3 is built from 15 residues. The V and J ends lost 6 bases and 2 bases respectively, with 16 bases between them. The germline CDR1 and CDR2 sequences are SGHTA and FQGNSA. CDR3 DNA: TGTGCCAGCAGTAATAACGGCGGGGAACAAGAGACCCAGTACTTC. This gives the protein CASSNNGGEQETQYF.

This sequence joins TRBV4-3 and TRBJ1-1; D not resolved. CDR3 length equals 14 residues. V dropped 6 bases and J dropped 0 bases, with 11 bases sitting between them. Looked up from germline, CDR1 is LGHNA and CDR2 is YSLEER. In DNA, the CDR3 is TGCGCCAGCAGTCCGGCGGCGGTGAACACTGAAGCTTTCTTT. This gives the protein CASSPAAVNTEAFF.

This clone has only one observation. J is TRBJ2-2 and V is TRBV7-8; 12 bases are a match to TRBD2. V lost 3 bases to trimming and J lost 7 bases; unmatched junction nucleotides: 3. The CDR3 has 15 amino acids. The germline V gene encodes CDR1 SGHVS and CDR2 FQNEAQ. As DNA, the CDR3 is TGTGCCAGCAGCTTCACTAGCGGGGGGAGCGGGGAGCTGTTTTTT. It specifies CASSFTSGGSGELFF.

This chain connects TRBV7-2 to TRBJ2-7; D not certain. The germline V and J ends were trimmed by 4 bases and 5 bases, with 12 bases remaining between them. Germline CDR1 reads SGHTA; CDR2 reads FQGNSA. The CDR3 is made up of 13 amino acids. The CDR3 sequence: CASSSPGVNEQYF. The CDR3 bases are TGTGCCAGCAGCTCCCCCGGTGTAAACGAGCAGTACTTC.

The chain couples TRBV19 to TRBJ2-2; 10 bases are a match to TRBD2. Germline-derived CDR1 and CDR2 are LNHDA and SQIVND (reference sequence). This CDR3 is 18 amino acids long. The J segment lost 2 bases and the V segment lost 3 bases, leaving 9 bases of the junction unmatched. The CDR3 DNA follows: TGTGCCAGTAGTATCGAACCTAGCGGGAGCCTCAACACCGGGGAGCTGTTTTTT. The encoded protein is CASSIEPSGSLNTGELFF.

In this sample, this clone turned up a few times. V is TRBV6-1 and J is TRBJ2-7, with TRBD2 as a possible D gene (6 bases). The germline V gene encodes CDR1 MNHNS and CDR2 SASEGT. Trimming took off 6 bases at V and 7 bases at J, with 19 bases between the two ends. The CDR3 is 14 amino acids. As DNA, the CDR3 is TGTGCCAGCAGCCCGGGACTTTATCCCGGTGAGCAGTACTTC. It specifies CASSPGLYPGEQYF.

The rearrangement links TRBV18 to TRBJ2-5, with 8 nucleotides matching TRBD1. V shed 6 bases and J 4 bases; nucleotides not matched to a gene: 4. Germline assignment: CDR1 KGHSH and CDR2 LQKENI. The CDR3 is 13 amino acids. The CDR3 coding sequence is TGTGCCAGCTCGGCTGGGACAGGAGAGACCCAGTACTTC. It codes for CASSAGTGETQYF.

This clone came up a few times. The chain joins TRBV18 to TRBJ1-6; tentative D call: TRBD1 (5 bases). The CDR3 is 15 residues long. Germline lookup yields CDR1 KGHSH and CDR2 LQKENI. Trimming pared 0 bases from V and 7 bases from J, leaving 10 bases between. In nucleotides, the CDR3 is TGTGCCAGCTCACCACCCGGGACTTCCAATTCACCCCTCCACTTT. It codes for CASSPPGTSNSPLHF.

The chain employs TRBV5-8 and TRBJ1-2, with TRBD1 matching 7 bases. Germline V gives CDR1 SGHTS, CDR2 YDEGEE. The CDR3 contains 18 residues. Losses at the gene ends were 1 base for V and 0 bases for J; bases not matched to a gene: 12. The CDR3 DNA sequence: TGTGCCAGCAGCTTGACGGTGGCTGGGACAGAAGCTAACTATGGCTACACCTTC. Residues: CASSLTVAGTEANYGYTF.

The CDR3 bases are TGTGCCAGCAGCTTAGCAGCCGAAGGCAGGGAGCAGTTCTTC. Translating gives CASSLAAEGREQFF. This rearrangement joins TRBV7-2 to TRBJ2-1, with D unclear. With 0 bases removed from V and 10 bases from J, the gap between germline ends came to 13 bases. The CDR3 sequence is 14 residues long. CDR1 and CDR2 (germline): SGHTA, FQGNSA.

This clone has just one count. The junction departs from the called germline gene at one end, perhaps through a read error. V gene TRBV7-9 combines with J gene TRBJ2-2; perhaps TRBD1 as D (5 bases). This CDR3 comprises 16 residues. Per germline, CDR1 SEHNR and CDR2 FQNEAQ (reference sequence). The chain's CDR3 is CSSSLGQGIVAGELFF. CDR3 sequence (DNA): TGTTCCAGCAGCTTAGGTCAGGGAATAGTTGCCGGGGAGCTGTTTTTT.

The CDR3 DNA sequence: TGCGCCAGCAGTGAGTCTAGTTTCTACGAGCAGTACTTC. Protein product: CASSESSFYEQYF. This chain links TRBV10-1 with TRBJ2-7, with unresolved D. With 0 bases removed from V and 3 bases from J, the gap between germline ends came to 6 bases. Germline-derived CDR1 and CDR2 are WNHNN and SYGVQD (reference sequence). The length of the CDR3 is 13 residues.

This sequence joins TRBV7-6 and TRBJ1-4; possible D gene TRBD1, 6 bases. V lost 3 bases, J lost 14 bases, and 10 bases lay in between. Germline lookup yields CDR1 SGHVS and CDR2 FNYEAQ. The CDR3 contains 11 residues. In nucleotides, the CDR3 is TGTGCCAGCAGCTTTGGACAGATCCTGTTTTTT. It is translated as CASSFGQILFF.

The V gene is TRBV10-3, the J gene TRBJ1-5; D possibly corresponds to TRBD1 (6 bases). Germline V gives CDR1 ENHRY, CDR2 SYGVKD. V lost 3 bases, J lost 0 bases, and 9 bases lay in between. The CDR3 consists of 15 residues. CDR3 amino acids: CAISEVGASNQPQHF. The CDR3 DNA reads as TGTGCCATCAGTGAAGTGGGGGCTAGCAATCAGCCCCAGCATTTT.

This clone was detected only a few times. This chain links TRBV28 with TRBJ1-3; D is possibly TRBD1 (5 bases). CDR3 length: 14 amino acids. Between the trimmed V and J ends, which lost 6 bases and 4 bases, there was a span of 13 bases. Germline loops: CDR1 MDHEN, CDR2 SYDVKM. CDR3 residues: CASRFPGGGNTIYF. The DNA of the CDR3 is TGTGCCAGCAGGTTTCCGGGGGGGGGAAACACCATATATTTT.

This clone was recorded only once. This chain connects TRBV5-8 to TRBJ2-3; 13 bases are shared with TRBD2. Trimming took 4 bases from V and 5 from J; bases not matched to a gene: 10. The germline CDR1 and CDR2 sequences are SGHTS and YDEGEE. This CDR3 has 17 amino acids. The CDR3 reads CASSQWTSGGGLDTQYF. For the CDR3, the DNA is TGTGCCAGCAGCCAGTGGACTAGCGGGGGAGGGTTAGATACGCAGTATTTT.

The rearrangement links TRBV7-2 to TRBJ2-1; the match to TRBD2 covers 10 bases. Looked up from germline, CDR1 is SGHTA and CDR2 is FQGNSA. J was trimmed by 7 bases and V by 1 base; bases with no gene match: 4. The CDR3 contains 15 residues. DNA of the CDR3: TGTGCCAGCAGCTTAGAGGCTAGCGGGAGAAATGAGCAGTTCTTC. It codes for CASSLEASGRNEQFF.

The rearrangement uses TRBV6-5 and TRBJ2-2; D gene uncertain. Trimming removed 6 bases from V and 1 base from J, with 3 bases in between. The CDR3 runs to 12 residues. The germline V gene encodes CDR1 MNHEY and CDR2 SVGAGI. The CDR3 is CASSRNTGELFF. CDR3 sequence (DNA): TGTGCCAGCAGCCGGAACACCGGGGAGCTGTTTTTT.

This rearrangement joins TRBV7-3 to TRBJ2-3; 10 nucleotides line up with TRBD2. The J segment lost 0 bases and the V segment lost 5 bases, leaving 2 bases of the junction unmatched. The CDR3 runs to 15 residues. CDR1 SGHTA and CDR2 FQGTGA come from the germline V gene. The CDR3 DNA sequence: TGTGCCAGCAGCCGGACTAGCGGTAGCACAGATACGCAGTATTTT. Its translation is CASSRTSGSTDTQYF.

The rearrangement links TRBV6-1 to TRBJ2-3, with TRBD1 identical over 9 bases. The length of the CDR3 is 15 residues. V dropped 5 bases and J dropped 2; count of bases not matched to a gene: 5. CDR1 MNHNS and CDR2 SASEGT come from the germline V gene. The CDR3 loop reads CASSRQGGVTDTQYF. The CDR3 nucleotides read TGTGCCAGCAGTCGACAGGGGGGGGTCACAGATACGCAGTATTTT.

The chain employs TRBV5-4 and TRBJ2-1; 10 bases are a match to TRBD2. The CDR3 has 17 residues. Germline assignment: CDR1 SGHNT and CDR2 YYREEE (reference sequence). V lost 4 bases to trimming and J lost 1 base; unmatched junction nucleotides: 8. CDR3 sequence (DNA): TGTGCCAGCAGCCGCTCTAGCGGGGGCCCGTCCTACAATGAGCAGTTCTTC. Translation gives CASSRSSGGPSYNEQFF.